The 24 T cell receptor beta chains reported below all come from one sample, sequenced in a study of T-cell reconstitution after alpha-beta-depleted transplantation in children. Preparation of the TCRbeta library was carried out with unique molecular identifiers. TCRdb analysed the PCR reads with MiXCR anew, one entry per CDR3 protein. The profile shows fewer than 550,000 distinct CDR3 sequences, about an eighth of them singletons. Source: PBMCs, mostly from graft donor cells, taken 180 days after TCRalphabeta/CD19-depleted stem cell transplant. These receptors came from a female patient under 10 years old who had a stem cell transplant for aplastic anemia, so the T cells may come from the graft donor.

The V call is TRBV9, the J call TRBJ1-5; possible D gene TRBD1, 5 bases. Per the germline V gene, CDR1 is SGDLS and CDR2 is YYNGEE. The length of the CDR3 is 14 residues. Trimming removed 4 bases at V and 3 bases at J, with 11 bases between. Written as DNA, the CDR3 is TGTGCCAGCAGCCCCCGGGACCACAATCAGCCCCAGCATTTT. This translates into CASSPRDHNQPQHF.

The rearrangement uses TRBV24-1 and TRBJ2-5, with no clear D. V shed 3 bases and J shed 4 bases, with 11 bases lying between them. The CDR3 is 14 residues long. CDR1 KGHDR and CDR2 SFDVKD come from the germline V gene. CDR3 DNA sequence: TGTGCCACCAGTGATGCCACCGCCCTAGAGACCCAGTACTTC. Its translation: CATSDATALETQYF.

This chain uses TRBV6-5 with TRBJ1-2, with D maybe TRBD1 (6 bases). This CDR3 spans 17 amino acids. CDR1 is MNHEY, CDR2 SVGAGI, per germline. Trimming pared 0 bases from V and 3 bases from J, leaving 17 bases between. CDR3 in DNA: TGTGCCAGCAGTTACTCTGGCAGGGGCGGGTTCGACTATGGCTACACCTTC. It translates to CASSYSGRGGFDYGYTF.

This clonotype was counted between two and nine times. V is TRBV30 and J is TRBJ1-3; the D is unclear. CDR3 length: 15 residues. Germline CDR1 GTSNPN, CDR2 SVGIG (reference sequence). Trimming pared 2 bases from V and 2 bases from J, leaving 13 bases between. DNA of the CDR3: TGTGCCTGGAGTCGGACCCTAGGCCCTGGAAACACCATATATTTT. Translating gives CAWSRTLGPGNTIYF.

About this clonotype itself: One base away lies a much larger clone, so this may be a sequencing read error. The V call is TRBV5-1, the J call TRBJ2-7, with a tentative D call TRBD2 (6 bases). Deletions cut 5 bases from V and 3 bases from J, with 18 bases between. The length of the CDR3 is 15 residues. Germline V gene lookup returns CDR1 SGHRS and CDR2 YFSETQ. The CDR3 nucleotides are TGCGCCAGCAGTCTCCACCGGGACTGGGGCTACGAGCAGTACTTC. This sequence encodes CASSLHRDWGYEQYF.

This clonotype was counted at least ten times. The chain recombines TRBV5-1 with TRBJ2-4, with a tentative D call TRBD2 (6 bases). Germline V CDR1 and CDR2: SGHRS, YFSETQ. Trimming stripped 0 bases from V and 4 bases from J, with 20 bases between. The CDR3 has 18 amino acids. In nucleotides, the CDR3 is TGCGCCAGCAGCTTGGAACCCTCGGACTACCCCTCGAAAAACATTCAGTACTTC. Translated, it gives CASSLEPSDYPSKNIQYF.

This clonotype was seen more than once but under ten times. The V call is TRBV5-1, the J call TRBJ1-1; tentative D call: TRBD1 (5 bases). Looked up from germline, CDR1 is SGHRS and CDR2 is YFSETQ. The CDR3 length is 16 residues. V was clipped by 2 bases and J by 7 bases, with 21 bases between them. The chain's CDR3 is CASSLPHTGGVGEAFF. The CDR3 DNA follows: TGCGCCAGCAGCTTACCACACACAGGCGGAGTTGGTGAAGCTTTCTTT. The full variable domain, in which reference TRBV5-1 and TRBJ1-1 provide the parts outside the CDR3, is KAGVTQTPRYLIKTRGQQVTLSCSPISGHRSVSWYQQTPGQGLQFLFEYFSETQRNKGNFPGRFSGRQFSNSRSEMNVSTLELGDSALYLCASSLPHTGGVGEAFFGQGTRLTVV.

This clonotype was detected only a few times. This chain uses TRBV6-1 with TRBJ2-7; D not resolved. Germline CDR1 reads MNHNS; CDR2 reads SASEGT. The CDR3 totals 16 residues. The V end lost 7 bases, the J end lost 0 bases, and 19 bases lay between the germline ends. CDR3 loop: CASTAIPAIGSYEQYF. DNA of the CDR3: TGTGCCAGCACCGCCATTCCGGCAATAGGCTCCTACGAGCAGTACTTC.

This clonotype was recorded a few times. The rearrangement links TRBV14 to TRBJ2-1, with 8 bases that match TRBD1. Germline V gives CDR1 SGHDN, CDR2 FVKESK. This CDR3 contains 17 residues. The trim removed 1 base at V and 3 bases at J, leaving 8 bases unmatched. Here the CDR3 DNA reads TGTGCCAGCAGCCAAGGGGTTGACAGGGGAGGCTACAATGAGCAGTTCTTC. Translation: CASSQGVDRGGYNEQFF.

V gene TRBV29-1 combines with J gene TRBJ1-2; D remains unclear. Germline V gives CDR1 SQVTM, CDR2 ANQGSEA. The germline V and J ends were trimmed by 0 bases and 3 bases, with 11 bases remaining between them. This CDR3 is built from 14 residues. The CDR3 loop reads CSVEDRSSDYGYTF. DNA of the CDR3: TGCAGCGTTGAAGATCGTAGTTCGGACTATGGCTACACCTTC.

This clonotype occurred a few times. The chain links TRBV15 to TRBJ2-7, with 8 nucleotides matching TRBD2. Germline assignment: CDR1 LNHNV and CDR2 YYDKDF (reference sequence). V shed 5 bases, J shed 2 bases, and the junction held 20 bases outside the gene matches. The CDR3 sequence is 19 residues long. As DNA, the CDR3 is TGTGCCACCAGCCCTGGTGGGCCCAGCGCGGGAGGCTTAACCTACGAGCAGTACTTC. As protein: CATSPGGPSAGGLTYEQYF.

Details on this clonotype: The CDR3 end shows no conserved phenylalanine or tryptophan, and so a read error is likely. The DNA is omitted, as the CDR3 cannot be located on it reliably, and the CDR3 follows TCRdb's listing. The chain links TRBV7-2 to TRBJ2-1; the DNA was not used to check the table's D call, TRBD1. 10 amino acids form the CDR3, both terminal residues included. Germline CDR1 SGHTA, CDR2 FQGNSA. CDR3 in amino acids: CASSWDKFRI.

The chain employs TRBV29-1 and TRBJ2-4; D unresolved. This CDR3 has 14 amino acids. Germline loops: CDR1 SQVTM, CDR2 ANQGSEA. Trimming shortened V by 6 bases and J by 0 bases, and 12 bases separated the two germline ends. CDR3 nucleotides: TGCAGCGTCGTAACTTTCTTAGCCAAAAACATTCAGTACTTC. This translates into CSVVTFLAKNIQYF. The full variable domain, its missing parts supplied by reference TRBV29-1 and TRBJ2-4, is SAVISQKPSRDICQRGTSLTIQCQVDSQVTMMFWYRQQPGQSLTLIATANQGSEATYESGFVIDKFPISRPNLTFSTLTVSNMSPEDSSIYLCSVVTFLAKNIQYFGAGTRLSVL.

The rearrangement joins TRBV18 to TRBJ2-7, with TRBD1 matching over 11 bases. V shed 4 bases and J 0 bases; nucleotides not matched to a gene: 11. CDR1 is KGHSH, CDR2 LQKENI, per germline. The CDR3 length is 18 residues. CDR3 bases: TGTGCCAGCTCACTGTCCCGGGACAGGGGGGTACACTCCTACGAGCAGTACTTC. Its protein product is CASSLSRDRGVHSYEQYF.

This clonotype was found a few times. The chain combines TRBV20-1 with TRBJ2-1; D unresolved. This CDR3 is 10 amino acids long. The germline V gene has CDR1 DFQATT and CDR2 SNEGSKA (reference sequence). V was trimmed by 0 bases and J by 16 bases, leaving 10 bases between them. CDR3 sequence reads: CSAREGVVFF. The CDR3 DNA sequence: TGCAGTGCTAGAGAGGGCGTGGTCTTCTTC.

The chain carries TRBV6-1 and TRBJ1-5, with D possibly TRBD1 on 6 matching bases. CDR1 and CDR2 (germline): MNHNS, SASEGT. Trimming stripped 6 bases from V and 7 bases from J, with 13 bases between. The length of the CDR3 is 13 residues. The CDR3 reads CASRAQGWQPQHF. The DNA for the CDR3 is TGTGCCAGCAGAGCACAGGGATGGCAGCCCCAGCATTTT.

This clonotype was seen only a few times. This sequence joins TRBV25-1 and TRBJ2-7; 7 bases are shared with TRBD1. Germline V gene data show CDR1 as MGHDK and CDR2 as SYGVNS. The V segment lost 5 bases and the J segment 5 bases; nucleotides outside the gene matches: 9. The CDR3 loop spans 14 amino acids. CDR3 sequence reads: CASSTRKGADEQYF. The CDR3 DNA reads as TGTGCCAGCAGTACTAGGAAGGGGGCCGACGAGCAGTACTTC.

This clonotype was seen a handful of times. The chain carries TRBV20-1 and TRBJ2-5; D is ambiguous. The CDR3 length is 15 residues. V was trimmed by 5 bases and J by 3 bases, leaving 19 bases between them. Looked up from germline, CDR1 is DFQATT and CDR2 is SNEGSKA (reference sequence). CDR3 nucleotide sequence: TGCAGTGCTCCCCCAGGAGAAGCGATAGAAGAGACCCAGTACTTC. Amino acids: CSAPPGEAIEETQYF.

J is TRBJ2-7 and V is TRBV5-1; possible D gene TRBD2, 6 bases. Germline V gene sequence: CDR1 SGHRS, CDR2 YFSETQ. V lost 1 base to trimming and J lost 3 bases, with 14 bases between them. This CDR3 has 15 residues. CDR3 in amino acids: CASSLRPGEDYEQYF. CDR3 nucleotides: TGCGCCAGCAGCTTGAGGCCGGGGGAGGACTACGAGCAGTACTTC.

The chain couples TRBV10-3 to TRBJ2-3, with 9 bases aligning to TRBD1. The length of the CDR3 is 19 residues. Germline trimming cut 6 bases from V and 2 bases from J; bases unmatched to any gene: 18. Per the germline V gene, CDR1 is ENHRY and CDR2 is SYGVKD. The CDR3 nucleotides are TGTGCCATCAGGCCTAACAGGGGGCGACTAGGTGGGGACACAGATACGCAGTATTTT. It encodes CAIRPNRGRLGGDTDTQYF.

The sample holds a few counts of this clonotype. The CDR3 DNA reads as TGTGCCAGCAGCCAAGTCACAGGGGGTTACAATGAGCAGTTCTTC. The encoded protein is CASSQVTGGYNEQFF. The V gene is TRBV3-1, the J gene TRBJ2-1; 8 bases are a match to TRBD1. This CDR3 region has 15 residues. V gave up 1 base and J gave up 4 bases; unmatched junction bases: 3. Per the germline V gene, CDR1 is LGHDT and CDR2 is YNNKEL (reference sequence).

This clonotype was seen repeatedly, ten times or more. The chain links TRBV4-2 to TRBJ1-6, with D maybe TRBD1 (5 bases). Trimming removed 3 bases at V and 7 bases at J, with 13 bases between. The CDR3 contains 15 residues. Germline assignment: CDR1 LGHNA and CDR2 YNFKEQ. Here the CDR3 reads CASSQAGRKNSPLHF. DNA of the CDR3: TGTGCCAGCAGCCAGGCGGGACGGAAAAATTCACCCCTCCACTTT.

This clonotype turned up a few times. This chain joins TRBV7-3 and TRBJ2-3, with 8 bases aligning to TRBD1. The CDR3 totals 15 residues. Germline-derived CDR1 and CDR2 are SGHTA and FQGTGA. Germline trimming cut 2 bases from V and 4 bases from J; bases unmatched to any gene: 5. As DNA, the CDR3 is TGTGCCAGCAGCTTACGACAGGGGATGGCAGATACGCAGTATTTT. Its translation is CASSLRQGMADTQYF. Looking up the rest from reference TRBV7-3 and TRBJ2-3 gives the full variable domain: GAGVSQTPSNKVTEKGKYVELRCDPISGHTALYWYRQSLGQGPEFLIYFQGTGAADDSGLPNDRFFAVRPEGSVSTLKIQRTERGDSAVYLCASSLRQGMADTQYFGPGTRLTVL.

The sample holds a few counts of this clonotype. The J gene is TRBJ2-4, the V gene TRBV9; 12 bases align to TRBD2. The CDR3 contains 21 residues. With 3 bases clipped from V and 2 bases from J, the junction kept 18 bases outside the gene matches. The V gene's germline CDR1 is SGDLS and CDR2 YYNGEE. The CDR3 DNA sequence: TGTGCCAGCAGCGCTAAATCTGTTCCGAGACTAGCGGGAGAGTCCAAAAACATTCAGTACTTC. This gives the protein CASSAKSVPRLAGESKNIQYF.